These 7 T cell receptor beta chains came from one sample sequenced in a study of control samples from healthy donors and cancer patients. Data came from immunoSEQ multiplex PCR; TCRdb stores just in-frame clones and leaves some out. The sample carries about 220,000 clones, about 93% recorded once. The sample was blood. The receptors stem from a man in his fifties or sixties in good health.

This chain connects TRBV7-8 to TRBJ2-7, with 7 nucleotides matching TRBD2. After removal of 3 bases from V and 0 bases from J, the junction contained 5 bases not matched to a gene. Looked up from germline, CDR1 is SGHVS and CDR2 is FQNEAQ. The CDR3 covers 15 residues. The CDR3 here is CASSFTSVSSYEQYF. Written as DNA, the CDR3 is TGTGCCAGCAGCTTTACTAGCGTGAGCTCCTACGAGCAGTACTTC.

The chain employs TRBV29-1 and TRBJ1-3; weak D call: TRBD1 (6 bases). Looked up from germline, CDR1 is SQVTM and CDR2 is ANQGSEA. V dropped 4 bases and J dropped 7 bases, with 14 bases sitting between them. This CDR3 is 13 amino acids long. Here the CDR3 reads CSVAYRDGNTIYF. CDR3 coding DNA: TGCAGCGTTGCCTACAGGGACGGCAACACCATATATTTT.

This chain's CDR3 is CASSLEFVSENTEAFF. CDR3 DNA: TGTGCCAGCAGCTTAGAGTTTGTATCGGAGAACACTGAAGCTTTCTTT. The chain combines TRBV11-2 with TRBJ1-1, with D hard to call. Germline-derived CDR1 and CDR2 are SGHAT and FQNNGV. Trimming took off 0 bases at V and 1 base at J, with 12 bases between the two ends. The CDR3 is 16 residues long.

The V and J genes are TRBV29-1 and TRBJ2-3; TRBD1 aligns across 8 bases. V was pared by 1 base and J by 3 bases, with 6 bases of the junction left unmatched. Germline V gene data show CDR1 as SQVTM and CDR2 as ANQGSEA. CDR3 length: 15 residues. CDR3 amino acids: CSVEGTGLGTDTQYF. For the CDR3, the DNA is TGCAGCGTTGAAGGGACAGGGTTAGGGACAGATACGCAGTATTTT.

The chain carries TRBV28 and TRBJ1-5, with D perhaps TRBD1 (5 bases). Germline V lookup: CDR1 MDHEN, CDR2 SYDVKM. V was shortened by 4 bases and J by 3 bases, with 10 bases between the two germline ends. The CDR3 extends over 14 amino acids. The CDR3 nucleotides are TGTGCCAGCAGTTCCGGGGGGGACAATCAGCCCCAGCATTTT. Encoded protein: CASSSGGDNQPQHF.

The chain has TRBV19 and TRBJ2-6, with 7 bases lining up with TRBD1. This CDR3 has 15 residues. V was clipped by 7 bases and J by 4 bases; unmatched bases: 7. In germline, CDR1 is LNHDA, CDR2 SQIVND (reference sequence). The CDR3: CASTRGQAGANVLTF. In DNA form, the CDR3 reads TGTGCCAGTACAAGGGGGCAAGCCGGGGCCAACGTCCTGACTTTC.

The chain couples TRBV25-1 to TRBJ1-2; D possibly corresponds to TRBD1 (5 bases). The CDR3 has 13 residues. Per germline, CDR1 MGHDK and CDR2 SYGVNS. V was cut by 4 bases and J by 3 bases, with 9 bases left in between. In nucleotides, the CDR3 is TGTGCCAGCAGTGCAGGGATTCACTATGGCTACACCTTC. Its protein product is CASSAGIHYGYTF.